This TCR beta chain derives from a study of blood T cells in healthy people across ages. Details on this clonotype: A read error may explain this, as a much larger clone is one base away.

Through a sample-barcoded 5' primer and a J-beta primer mix, a second PCR was run for roughly 7 to 11 cycles. TCRdb fed the 5' RACE reads into MiXCR, producing one record per CDR3 protein. The repertoire has some 710,000 distinct CDR3 sequences, less than 60% of them found once; the top ten carry less than 20%. CDR3 length equals 14 residues. J gave up 3 bases and V 2 bases, and 3 bases lay outside the gene matches. Sample donors were healthy Caucasian individuals that came from Russia, aged about 6 to 95. The sequenced sample was blood. The receptor comes from an elderly man in good health. The gene calls are TRBV12-3 or TRBV12-4 and TRBJ2-5; 7 bases are a match to TRBD2. CDR3 DNA sequence: TGTGCCAGCAGTTTAAGGGAGGGAGAAGAGACCCAGTACTTC. It is translated as CASSLREGEETQYF.